This is a list of T cell receptor beta chains from one sample in a study of shared clonotypes between healthy human individuals. Produced via immunoSEQ multiplex PCR; TCRdb's table is partial and in-frame only. This sample has hundreds of thousands of clones, with around 90% found just once. Sequencing input: naive CD8+ T cells sorted from blood. The receptors originated from a man aged 30 to 39 in good health. CDR3s include the opening cysteine and the closing phenylalanine or tryptophan. A D gene is named only where the DNA matches it firmly. Size is omitted from some rows. Given values are once, few, many or a class for expanded clones.

j_call v_call d_call clone_size cdr3_nt cdr3_aa
TRBJ2-5 TRBV10-3 . . TGTGCCATCAGTGAGTCGCCGCGGCGGCAAGAGACCCAGTACTTC CAISESPRRQETQYF
TRBJ1-4 TRBV27 . . TGTGCCAGCAGTTTCTCGGTTAATGAAAAACTGTTTTTT CASSFSVNEKLFF
TRBJ2-7 TRBV13 . . TGTGCCAGCAGCGGCATCGGGTACGAGCAGTACTTC CASSGIGYEQYF
TRBJ2-1 TRBV9 . . TGTGCCAGCAGCGTATTGGAACTAAACAATGAGCAGTTCTTC CASSVLELNNEQFF
TRBJ2-1 TRBV14 TRBD2 . TGTGCCAGCAGCCCCTTAGCGGGAGGGCGCAATGAGCAGTTCTTC CASSPLAGGRNEQFF
TRBJ2-7 TRBV4-3 . . TGCGCCAGCAGCCAACAGTTGGGGGCTAACGAGCAGTACTTC CASSQQLGANEQYF
TRBJ2-1 TRBV29-1 TRBD2 . TGCAGCGTTGAAATAGGGACTAGTAATGAGCAGTTCTTC CSVEIGTSNEQFF
TRBJ2-1 TRBV15 . . TGTGCCACCAGCAGGGACCTAGCTGGCGGCGACAATGAGCAGTTCTTC CATSRDLAGGDNEQFF
TRBJ2-7 TRBV7-9 TRBD1 . TGTGCCAGCAGTACACCGGGACAGAGACCCTACGAGCAGTACTTC CASSTPGQRPYEQYF
TRBJ2-1 TRBV27 . . TGTGCCAGCAGCTGGGTAGGGATCGATGAGCAGTTCTTC CASSWVGIDEQFF
TRBJ2-7 TRBV9 TRBD1 . TGTGCCAGCAGCCTAGGTACTCAGGGGGCCTACGAGCAGTACTTC CASSLGTQGAYEQYF
TRBJ1-4 TRBV4-1 . . TGCGCCAGCAATTACGCAACTAATGAAAAACTGTTTTTT CASNYATNEKLFF
TRBJ1-1 TRBV28 TRBD1 . TGTGCCAGCAGTCTCGGGACAGGCATGAACACTGAAGCTTTCTTT CASSLGTGMNTEAFF
TRBJ2-3 TRBV19 . . TGTGCCACCATAAACAGTGGTAGAGTCGCAGATACGCAGTATTTT CATINSGRVADTQYF
TRBJ1-5 TRBV28 . . TGTGCCAGCGGAGGAAGTCAGCCCCAGCATTTT CASGGSQPQHF
TRBJ1-2 TRBV29-1 . . TGCAGCGTCGTAACAACCTATGGCTACACCTTC CSVVTTYGYTF
TRBJ1-4 TRBV27 TRBD1 . TGTGCCAGCAGTGTCCGGGGGACAGGCAGGGAAAAACTGTTTTTT CASSVRGTGREKLFF
TRBJ2-2 TRBV15 TRBD1 once TGTGCCACAGGGGACAGGAACACCGGGGAGCTGTTTTTT CATGDRNTGELFF
TRBJ1-2 TRBV6-5 . . TGTGCCAGCAGTTATGCGGGGGCGAACTATGGCTACACCTTC CASSYAGANYGYTF
TRBJ2-3 TRBV19 . . TGTGCCAGTAGTCGCGGCGGGCCCTCAGATACGCAGTATTTT CASSRGGPSDTQYF
TRBJ2-3 TRBV11-3 . . TGTGCCAGCAGCTTCGGAGGGAGTAACACAGATACGCAGTATTTT CASSFGGSNTDTQYF
TRBJ2-2 TRBV5-4 . once TGTGCCAGCAGCTGGGGCCCCGACTCGAACCTGAACACCGGGGAGCTGTTTTTT CASSWGPDSNLNTGELFF
TRBJ2-7 TRBV14 . . TGTGCCAGCAGCCAATTTCGGGCAAGCTACGAGCAGTACTTC CASSQFRASYEQYF
TRBJ2-7 TRBV27 . . TGTGCCAGCGCCTCCCCGAGCTCCTACGAGCAGTACTTC CASASPSSYEQYF
TRBJ2-5 TRBV5-1 TRBD2 once TGCGCCAGCAGGGAGGGACTAGCGGGAGTAGATGAGACCCAGTACTTC CASREGLAGVDETQYF
TRBJ1-1 TRBV9 . . TGTGCCAGCAGCGTAGGCTCCGGAGCGATGAACACTGAAGCTTTCTTT CASSVGSGAMNTEAFF
TRBJ1-2 TRBV29-1 . . TGCAGCGTTTCTGACAGGACCGCGACCTTC CSVSDRTATF
TRBJ1-4 TRBV27 . . TGTGCCAGCAGTGTATCAGGGAGCAGGCGGGAAAAACTGTTTTTT CASSVSGSRREKLFF
TRBJ2-2 TRBV7-6 . . TGTGCCAGCACAGGGTTGCCCGGGGAGCTGTTTTTT CASTGLPGELFF
TRBJ2-7 TRBV7-9 TRBD1 . TGTGCCAGCAGCTCGAACTACGGAGACAGGGCACTCTCCTACGAGCAGTACTTC CASSSNYGDRALSYEQYF
TRBJ1-2 TRBV18 TRBD1 . TGTGCCAGCTCACCAACGACAGGGGGTACCTATGGCTACACCTTC CASSPTTGGTYGYTF
TRBJ1-2 TRBV6-1 TRBD1 . TGTGCCAGCAGTGCCCCTGGGACAGGGCGGGGGACTACTCATGGCTACACCTTC CASSAPGTGRGTTHGYTF
TRBJ2-2 TRBV21-1 . . TGTGCCAGCAGGAAGTCCTCAGACGGGGAGCTGTTTTTT CASRKSSDGELFF
TRBJ1-1 TRBV19 . . TGTGCCAGTAGCTACGGGGGAATGGACACTGAAGCTTTCTTT CASSYGGMDTEAFF
TRBJ2-1 TRBV4-1 . . TGCGCCAGCAGCCAAATTCTGGACAATGAGCAGTTCTTC CASSQILDNEQFF
TRBJ2-1 TRBV30 . . TGTGCCTGGATGCGTAGAGGGAGCGGCTCCAATGAGCAGTTCTTC CAWMRRGSGSNEQFF
TRBJ2-7 TRBV27 TRBD2 few TGTGCCAGCAGGTCGACTAGCGGACTCTCCTACGAGCAGTACTTC CASRSTSGLSYEQYF
TRBJ2-1 TRBV28 . . TGTGCCAGCAGTTTGGGAGCTAATGAGCAGTTCTTC CASSLGANEQFF
TRBJ2-7 TRBV5-1 . . TGCGCCAGCAGCTTGGGACAGTCCTCCTACGAGCAGTACTTC CASSLGQSSYEQYF
TRBJ2-7 TRBV7-8 . once TGTGCCAGCAGCTTAGCGCCGGGACAAGTCTACGAGCAGTACTTC CASSLAPGQVYEQYF
TRBJ2-1 TRBV6-1 . . TGTGCCAGCAGTGGTGTAGCCGCAGGTGAGCAGTTCTTC CASSGVAAGEQFF
TRBJ1-2 TRBV4-1 TRBD1 . TGCGCCAGCAGCCAAGAACCGGGACAGGGGGCCTCCGATCGCACCTTC CASSQEPGQGASDRTF
TRBJ1-4 TRBV7-9 . . TGTGCCAGTGCGAGGAATGAAAAACTGTTTTTT CASARNEKLFF
TRBJ2-1 TRBV4-2 . . TGTGCCAGCAGCCACCCAACTGGGCCTGAGCAGTTCTTC CASSHPTGPEQFF
TRBJ2-1 TRBV6-5 . . TGTGCCAGCAGCCCCGGGACCGACGATTTCAATGAGCAGTTCTTC CASSPGTDDFNEQFF
TRBJ2-1 TRBV14 . . TGTGCCAGCAGCCAGAGAACAGGAACTCCCGTGGGCAATGAGCAGTTCTTC CASSQRTGTPVGNEQFF
TRBJ2-5 TRBV7-9 . . TGTGCCAGCAGCTTAGGAGCACACCGGGGGACCCAGTACTTC CASSLGAHRGTQYF
TRBJ1-5 TRBV19 TRBD1 . TGTGCCAGTAGTACAAGACAGGGTGAGAGTCAGCCCCAGCATTTT CASSTRQGESQPQHF
TRBJ2-5 TRBV28 . . TGTGCCAGCAGTCCCGTGAGCAGGGGGAGGGAGACCCAGTACTTC CASSPVSRGRETQYF
TRBJ1-1 TRBV2 . few TGTGCCAGTACAGGTACTGAAGCTTTCTTT CASTGTEAFF
TRBJ2-5 TRBV28 . . TGTGCCAGCACCGGGGTAGGCGAGACCCAGTACTTC CASTGVGETQYF
TRBJ2-5 TRBV7-9 . . TGTGCCAGCAGCTTCTTAGAGACCCAGTACTTC CASSFLETQYF
TRBJ2-7 TRBV4-3 . once TGCGCCAGCAGCCAAGAAGTCGTCAAGGATTCCTACGAGCAGTACTTC CASSQEVVKDSYEQYF
TRBJ2-1 TRBV21-1 . . TGTGCCAGCAGCGAAGAATTCTCCACACAGGGTGGTGGGAATGAGCAGTTCTTC CASSEEFSTQGGGNEQFF